A single sample is the source of the 14 T cell receptor beta chains below, sequenced in a study of shared clonotypes between healthy human individuals. Clones were sequenced by immunoSEQ multiplex PCR, and TCRdb holds only the in-frame ones, with some missing. The sample lists 950,000 to 1,300,000 clones, roughly 80% seen once, with 1.4% to 1.5% in the top ten. Sequenced sample: memory CD4+ T cells sorted from blood. Subset in this sample: CD45RA-negative fraction. The origin of the receptors is a man aged 18 to 30 in good health.

To note about this clone: Other DNA sequences in the same sample also yield this CDR3. The genes are TRBV30 and TRBJ1-2, with 10 bases lining up with TRBD1. This CDR3 spans 13 amino acids. V trimming: 2 bases; J trimming: 4 bases; junction bases outside the gene matches: 1. Germline V CDR1 and CDR2: GTSNPN, SVGIG (reference sequence). DNA for the CDR3: TGTGCCTGGAGTAGGACAGGGGGCTATGGCTACACCTTC. Encoded protein: CAWSRTGGYGYTF.

The chain joins TRBV18 to TRBJ2-2, with 7 bases that match TRBD1. Per the germline V gene, CDR1 is KGHSH and CDR2 is LQKENI. V lost 3 bases to trimming and J lost 4 bases; unmatched junction nucleotides: 5. The CDR3 runs to 15 residues. The CDR3 nucleotides are TGTGCCAGCTCACCCCCCGACAGGGCCACCGGGGAGCTGTTTTTT. This sequence encodes CASSPPDRATGELFF.

In its sample, this clone was seen once. This chain links TRBV25-1 with TRBJ1-3; D may be TRBD1 (5 bases). Germline CDR1 is MGHDK and CDR2 is SYGVNS. With 3 bases removed from V and 3 bases from J, the gap between germline ends came to 9 bases. CDR3 length: 14 amino acids. CDR3 DNA sequence: TGTGCCAGCAGTGATGCAGGGTTTGGAAACACCATATATTTT. It yields the protein CASSDAGFGNTIYF. The complete variable domain, with remaining parts taken from reference TRBV25-1 and TRBJ1-3, reads EADIYQTPRYLVIGTGKKITLECSQTMGHDKMYWYQQDPGMELHLIHYSYGVNSTEKGDLSSESTVSRIRTEHFPLTLESARPSHTSQYLCASSDAGFGNTIYFGEGSWLTVV.

Many counts were recorded for this clone. The J gene is TRBJ2-1, the V gene TRBV2; no clear D gene. V shed 0 bases and J shed 11 bases, with 11 bases lying between them. The CDR3 sequence is 13 residues long. Germline-derived CDR1 and CDR2 are SNHLY and FYNNEI. CDR3 nucleotide sequence: TGTGCCAGCAGTGAAGCGGGGTTAGGGAAGCAGTTCTTC. Translation gives CASSEAGLGKQFF.

The chain recombines TRBV11-2 with TRBJ2-7; weak D call: TRBD1 (6 bases). This CDR3 contains 14 residues. The V gene lost 3 bases and the J gene lost 3 bases, with 12 bases spanning the gap. CDR1 and CDR2 from the germline V gene are SGHAT and FQNNGV. The CDR3: CASSLDSQIYEQYF. CDR3 DNA: TGTGCCAGCAGCTTGGACAGCCAAATCTACGAGCAGTACTTC.

The sample holds one count of this clone. This chain uses TRBV7-8 with TRBJ2-4, with TRBD1 matching 7 bases. Germline V CDR1 and CDR2: SGHVS, FQNEAQ. The trim removed 5 bases at V and 0 bases at J, leaving 10 bases unmatched. This CDR3 is 17 amino acids long. CDR3 amino acids: CASSETGTVIAKNIQYF. CDR3 nucleotides: TGTGCCAGCAGCGAGACAGGGACCGTGATAGCCAAAAACATTCAGTACTTC.

The V gene is TRBV5-1, the J gene TRBJ2-3; perhaps TRBD2 as D (5 bases). Trimming cost V 0 bases and J 2 bases, with 7 bases left between them. This CDR3 has 14 amino acids. Germline lookup yields CDR1 SGHRS and CDR2 YFSETQ. CDR3 sequence reads: CASSLGTLTDTQYF. The CDR3 nucleotides are TGCGCCAGCAGCTTGGGGACTCTCACAGATACGCAGTATTTT. Complete variable domain (other parts from reference TRBV5-1 and TRBJ2-3): KAGVTQTPRYLIKTRGQQVTLSCSPISGHRSVSWYQQTPGQGLQFLFEYFSETQRNKGNFPGRFSGRQFSNSRSEMNVSTLELGDSALYLCASSLGTLTDTQYFGPGTRLTVL.

Turning to this clone: One base away lies a much larger clone, so this may be a sequencing read error. The chain employs TRBV7-3 and TRBJ1-3; D unclear. Looked up from germline, CDR1 is SGHTA and CDR2 is FQGTGA. V was clipped by 5 bases and J by 4 bases, with 6 bases between them. The CDR3 totals 12 residues. CDR3 bases: TGTGCCAGCAGCCTGGACGGAAACACCATATATTTT. Its protein is CASSLDGNTIYF.

The J gene is TRBJ2-7, the V gene TRBV7-6; D uncertain. V dropped 2 bases and J dropped 2 bases, with 7 bases sitting between them. The CDR3 is made up of 13 amino acids. The germline V gene has CDR1 SGHVS and CDR2 FNYEAQ. The CDR3 here is CASSLTRAYEQYF. The CDR3 DNA is TGTGCCAGCAGCTTAACAAGGGCCTACGAGCAGTACTTC.

The rearrangement links TRBV5-6 to TRBJ2-7; D not certain. The CDR3 loop spans 13 amino acids. The germline CDR1 and CDR2 sequences are SGHDT and YYEEEE. V was trimmed by 0 bases and J by 3 bases, leaving 7 bases between them. The CDR3 reads CASSLGTRYEQYF. Here the CDR3 DNA reads TGTGCCAGCAGCTTGGGGACCCGCTACGAGCAGTACTTC.

This chain uses TRBV30 with TRBJ1-2, with unresolved D. Trimming took off 3 bases at V and 2 bases at J, with 7 bases between the two ends. The CDR3 loop spans 12 amino acids. Germline V gene data show CDR1 as GTSNPN and CDR2 as SVGIG (reference sequence). Here the CDR3 DNA reads TGTGCCTGGAGCTACAAAAACTATGGCTACACCTTC. The encoded protein is CAWSYKNYGYTF.

The chain recombines TRBV10-2 with TRBJ1-1, with D hard to call. V dropped 6 bases and J dropped 0 bases, with 14 bases sitting between them. CDR1 is WSHSY, CDR2 SAAADI, per germline. CDR3 length: 15 amino acids. The CDR3 protein is CASRRHVTMNTEAFF. The DNA for the CDR3 is TGCGCCAGCAGGAGACACGTAACCATGAACACTGAAGCTTTCTTT.

This clone showed up just a few times. The genes are TRBV7-3 and TRBJ2-3; D possibly corresponds to TRBD2 (6 bases). CDR1 and CDR2 from the germline V gene are SGHTA and FQGTGA. Trimming stripped 5 bases from V and 11 bases from J, with 17 bases between. The CDR3 contains 13 residues. The CDR3 coding sequence is TGTGCCAGCAGCCCCGGGACTGGGAATAGGCAGTATTTT. Amino acid sequence: CASSPGTGNRQYF.

The J gene is TRBJ2-3, the V gene TRBV19, with no clear D. This CDR3 region has 13 residues. Germline CDR1 LNHDA, CDR2 SQIVND (reference sequence). Trimming took off 0 bases at V and 10 bases at J, with 11 bases between the two ends. The CDR3 is CASSIDNGPSQYF. CDR3 nucleotides: TGTGCCAGTAGTATAGATAACGGCCCGTCGCAGTATTTT.